A single sample is the source of the 15 T cell receptor beta chains below, sequenced in a study of cytomegalovirus exposure and HLA in healthy donors. Researchers ran the PCR with 60 Vbeta and 13 Jbeta primers. The protocol was immunoSEQ multiplex PCR, while the TCRdb copy is restricted to in-frame clones and leaves out a portion. The table lists around 120,000 clones, 70% to 80% of them singletons. What was sequenced was PBMCs. These receptors were obtained from a human donor in good health.

The gene calls are TRBV28 and TRBJ2-5; TRBD2 agrees at 16 bases. The V gene's germline CDR1 is MDHEN and CDR2 SYDVKM. V dropped 6 bases and J dropped 5; count of bases not matched to a gene: 15. The CDR3 consists of 19 residues. The CDR3 spells CASRLGLGLAGGLGETQYF. The CDR3 DNA sequence: TGTGCCAGCAGATTGGGACTGGGACTAGCGGGAGGGCTAGGGGAGACCCAGTACTTC.

This clone has a handful of counts. The sample has other DNA sequences that encode this CDR3 too. This chain uses TRBV7-2 with TRBJ2-7; no reliable D call. The CDR3 contains 13 residues. CDR1 and CDR2 (germline): SGHTA, FQGNSA. Trimming pared 2 bases from V and 4 bases from J, leaving 9 bases between. CDR3 region: CASSLSRSYEQYF. CDR3 DNA sequence: TGTGCCAGCAGCTTAAGTCGGAGTTACGAGCAGTACTTC.

This chain joins TRBV9 and TRBJ2-7; the match to TRBD1 covers 9 bases. Germline V gives CDR1 SGDLS, CDR2 YYNGEE. The CDR3 covers 16 residues. J was trimmed by 1 base and V by 4 bases; bases with no gene match: 9. The CDR3 loop reads CASSPLLGTGSYEQYF. In DNA form, the CDR3 reads TGTGCCAGCAGCCCCCTCCTTGGGACAGGGTCCTACGAGCAGTACTTC.

This chain joins TRBV28 and TRBJ1-1; TRBD1 matches at 8 bases. CDR3 length: 14 amino acids. The V gene's germline CDR1 is MDHEN and CDR2 SYDVKM. Trimming removed 2 bases from V and 6 bases from J; junction bases left unmatched: 5. CDR3 sequence (DNA): TGTGCCAGCAGTTTAGTAGGACAGGGCGCTGAAGCTTTCTTT. Protein sequence: CASSLVGQGAEAFF.

V is TRBV27 and J is TRBJ2-7; 7 bases are shared with TRBD1. Trimming at V came to 4 bases and at J to 4 bases, leaving 7 bases not matched to a gene. Germline assignment: CDR1 MNHEY and CDR2 SMNVEV (reference sequence). The CDR3 contains 14 residues. For the CDR3, the DNA is TGTGCCAGCAGTTCCCGGGACAGTCGGTACGAGCAGTACTTC. Translating it yields CASSSRDSRYEQYF.

A word on this clone: A read error may account for a junction end that differs from germline. The same CDR3 is also encoded by other DNA sequences in this sample. The chain recombines TRBV10-3 with TRBJ2-3; D possibly corresponds to TRBD2 (6 bases). This CDR3 contains 15 residues. CDR1 and CDR2 (germline): ENHRY, SYGVKD. The CDR3 spells CAIGILAVGTDTQYF. DNA of the CDR3: TGCGCCATCGGTATTTTAGCGGTGGGTACAGATACGCAGTATTTT.

V gene TRBV18 combines with J gene TRBJ1-1; D is unresolved. Germline V CDR1 and CDR2: KGHSH, LQKENI. The germline V and J ends were trimmed by 3 bases and 8 bases, with 7 bases remaining between them. This CDR3 is 11 amino acids long. CDR3 DNA: TGTGCCAGCTCACCTGTTACAGAAGCTTTCTTT. It encodes CASSPVTEAFF.

This clone showed up just a few times. The CDR3 sequence: CASSTTVNTEAFF. In DNA, the CDR3 is TGTGCCAGTAGTACGACAGTGAACACTGAAGCTTTCTTT. V gene TRBV19 combines with J gene TRBJ1-1; possible D gene TRBD1, 5 bases. V was pared by 4 bases and J by 0 bases, with 6 bases between. Germline-derived CDR1 and CDR2 are LNHDA and SQIVND (reference sequence). This CDR3 contains 13 residues.

The rearrangement joins TRBV4-2 to TRBJ2-7, with 9 bases identical to TRBD2. Looked up from germline, CDR1 is LGHNA and CDR2 is YNFKEQ. Unmatched junction bases numbered 14, after V lost 3 bases and J lost 5 bases. The CDR3 is made up of 17 amino acids. CDR3 DNA sequence: TGTGCCAGCAGCCACGAACAGCGGGGGGCGATCCCCCACGAGCAGTACTTC. Protein product: CASSHEQRGAIPHEQYF.

The chain employs TRBV4-1 and TRBJ2-3; D may be TRBD2 (6 bases). V was cut by 1 base and J by 14 bases, with 19 bases left in between. There are 14 residues in the CDR3. The V gene's germline CDR1 is MGHRA and CDR2 YSYEKL. CDR3 nucleotide sequence: TGCGCCAGCAGCCAAGCCCGGGACTCCCCGATGCTGTATTTT. As protein: CASSQARDSPMLYF.

V usage is TRBV27 and J usage is TRBJ2-2; TRBD2 matches 9 bases. The CDR3 is 17 amino acids. With 0 bases clipped from V and 2 bases from J, the junction kept 4 bases outside the gene matches. Germline lookup yields CDR1 MNHEY and CDR2 SMNVEV (reference sequence). The CDR3: CASSLSLAGLNTGELFF. CDR3 bases: TGTGCCAGCAGTTTATCTCTAGCGGGACTAAACACCGGGGAGCTGTTTTTT.

The chain couples TRBV4-1 to TRBJ2-2; D might be TRBD2 (5 bases). The length of the CDR3 is 14 residues. The germline V and J ends were trimmed by 1 base and 6 bases, with 9 bases remaining between them. From germline, CDR1 is MGHRA and CDR2 YSYEKL. The CDR3 here is CASSQGEFAGELFF. CDR3 sequence (DNA): TGCGCCAGCAGCCAAGGGGAGTTCGCCGGGGAGCTGTTTTTT.

This sequence joins TRBV30 and TRBJ1-1; D might be TRBD1 (6 bases). V lost 2 bases to trimming and J lost 1 base, with 14 bases between them. CDR3 length: 15 amino acids. CDR1 is GTSNPN, CDR2 SVGIG, per germline (reference sequence). CDR3 nucleotide sequence: TGTGCCTGGAGTCCAGGACAGTTTGGGAACACTGAAGCTTTCTTT. Residues: CAWSPGQFGNTEAFF. Full variable domain (rest looked up from reference TRBV30 and TRBJ1-1): SQTIHQWPATLVQPVGSPLSLECTVEGTSNPNLYWYRQAAGRGLQLLFYSVGIGQISSEVPQNLSASRPQDRQFILSSKKLLLSDSGFYLCAWSPGQFGNTEAFFGQGTRLTVV.

J is TRBJ2-4 and V is TRBV18; no definite D call. Trimming took 0 bases from V and 0 from J, leaving 15 bases between them. CDR1 and CDR2 (germline): KGHSH, LQKENI. CDR3 length: 18 amino acids. The CDR3 reads CASSPPLSESLAKNIQYF. As DNA, the CDR3 is TGTGCCAGCTCACCACCGTTAAGCGAGAGCTTAGCCAAAAACATTCAGTACTTC.

This clone came up once. J is TRBJ1-3 and V is TRBV5-4, with a possible D match to TRBD1 (6 bases). Trimming left V 0 bases short and J 3 bases short, with 19 bases between. The CDR3 loop spans 18 amino acids. Germline values: CDR1 SGHNT, CDR2 YYREEE (reference sequence). CDR3 sequence: CASSLDPLGRGNGNTIYF. The CDR3 nucleotides read TGTGCCAGCAGCTTGGACCCTCTGGGCAGGGGAAATGGAAACACCATATATTTT.